Below, 12 T cell receptor beta chains from the same sample are listed, as sequenced in a study of T cells in narcolepsy. Sequencing used immunoSEQ multiplex PCR; TCRdb keeps in-frame clones, though not all of them. The sample has tens of thousands of clones, about four fifths seen once. Specimen: CD45RA- memory CD4+ T cells from PBMCs. The receptor source for this set is a human donor with narcolepsy.

In DNA form, the CDR3 reads TGTGCCAGCGGGACTAAGCGCGAGCAGTACTTC. This sequence encodes CASGTKREQYF. The chain recombines TRBV6-1 with TRBJ2-7, with 7 bases lining up with TRBD2. Germline CDR1 and CDR2: MNHNS and SASEGT. The V gene end was trimmed by 8 bases and the J gene end by 6 bases; junction bases not matched to a gene: 4. The CDR3 loop spans 11 amino acids.

In its sample, this clone was seen once. Other nucleotide sequences in the sample specify the same CDR3. V usage is TRBV6-6 and J usage is TRBJ2-3; the D gene is possibly TRBD2 (6 bases). The V gene lost 6 bases and the J gene lost 0 bases, with 16 bases spanning the gap. The germline V gene encodes CDR1 MNHNY and CDR2 SVGAGI (reference sequence). The CDR3 spans 16 residues. The CDR3 is CASRDGGSGSTDTQYF. CDR3 coding DNA: TGTGCCAGCAGGGATGGGGGGAGCGGGAGCACAGATACGCAGTATTTT.

The chain has TRBV4-2 and TRBJ2-3; either TRBD1 or TRBD2 may supply D (5 bases each). V was cut by 2 bases and J by 0 bases, with 15 bases left in between. CDR3 length: 17 residues. Germline CDR1 reads LGHNA; CDR2 reads YNFKEQ. CDR3 sequence (DNA): TGTGCCAGCAGCCAAAACGGGGCTGGCGATAGCACAGATACGCAGTATTTT. Translated: CASSQNGAGDSTDTQYF.

The rearrangement uses TRBV6-1 and TRBJ1-2; no reliable D call. Trimming shortened V by 7 bases and J by 2 bases, and 14 bases separated the two germline ends. Germline CDR1 MNHNS, CDR2 SASEGT. The CDR3 is 14 residues long. CDR3 bases: TGTGCCAGCACCCCAGAACGTACGAACTATGGCTACACCTTC. It translates to CASTPERTNYGYTF.

The gene calls are TRBV29-1 and TRBJ2-7, with no clear D. There are 11 residues in the CDR3. The germline V gene has CDR1 SQVTM and CDR2 ANQGSEA. Trimming took off 5 bases at V and 0 bases at J, with 5 bases between the two ends. This CDR3 reads CSVSNSYEQYF. CDR3 nucleotides: TGCAGCGTTAGCAACTCCTACGAGCAGTACTTC.

The chain uses TRBV7-8 and TRBJ2-7, with 8 bases lining up with TRBD1. The CDR3 totals 17 residues. J lost 7 bases, V lost 1 base, and 15 bases had no gene match. In germline, CDR1 is SGHVS, CDR2 FQNEAQ. The DNA of the CDR3 is TGTGCCAGCAGCTTAGGAGGACAGGGTGGTTATTCTAGAGAGCAGTACTTC. Translated, it gives CASSLGGQGGYSREQYF.

V gene TRBV28 combines with J gene TRBJ1-5; weak D call: TRBD1 (5 bases). CDR3 length equals 16 residues. Trimming removed 4 bases at V and 5 bases at J, with 18 bases between. Germline V gene sequence: CDR1 MDHEN, CDR2 SYDVKM. The CDR3, as DNA: TGTGCCAGCAGTTCGGGACTCCCGGCCCGGGATCAGCCCCAGCATTTT. Amino acids: CASSSGLPARDQPQHF.

The chain uses TRBV7-2 and TRBJ2-1, with a weak D call TRBD1 (5 bases). V lost 5 bases to trimming and J lost 7 bases, with 18 bases between them. This CDR3 is built from 15 residues. Looked up from germline, CDR1 is SGHTA and CDR2 is FQGNSA. CDR3 DNA sequence: TGTGCCAGCAGCCATCGGGCTTCACCAGGGAATGAGCAGTTCTTC. This codes for CASSHRASPGNEQFF.

The chain uses TRBV28 and TRBJ2-5, with 10 bases identical to TRBD1. The CDR3 runs 15 residues. From germline, CDR1 is MDHEN and CDR2 SYDVKM. V was clipped by 4 bases and J by 4 bases; unmatched bases: 6. The CDR3 DNA follows: TGTGCCAGCAGTTACCCAGGGACAGGGGCAGAGACCCAGTACTTC. Amino acid sequence: CASSYPGTGAETQYF.

V is TRBV7-9 and J is TRBJ1-3; 7 bases fit TRBD1. Germline trimming cut 1 base from V and 3 bases from J; bases unmatched to any gene: 6. The CDR3 extends over 16 amino acids. The germline V gene encodes CDR1 SEHNR and CDR2 FQNEAQ (reference sequence). The CDR3 here is CASSLDGGGSGNTIYF. The CDR3 DNA reads as TGTGCCAGCAGCTTAGATGGAGGGGGCAGTGGAAACACCATATATTTT. Combining the CDR3 with reference TRBV7-9 and TRBJ1-3 gives the whole variable domain DTGVSQNPRHKITKRGQNVTFRCDPISEHNRLYWYRQTLGQGPEFLTYFQNEAQLEKSRLLSDRFSAERPKGSFSTLEIQRTEQGDSAMYLCASSLDGGGSGNTIYFGEGSWLTVV.

The CDR3 DNA is TGTGCCAGCAGCTTGGGGACAGGGCTCAATCAGCCCCAGCATTTT. Translated, it gives CASSLGTGLNQPQHF. The chain joins TRBV5-4 to TRBJ1-5, with 8 bases identical to TRBD1. V gave up 0 bases and J gave up 3 bases; unmatched junction bases: 2. This CDR3 spans 15 amino acids. CDR1 and CDR2 from the germline V gene are SGHNT and YYREEE (reference sequence).

The chain is built from TRBV27 and TRBJ2-7, with unresolved D. V was pared by 6 bases and J by 5 bases, with 8 bases between. The CDR3 sequence is 11 residues long. Germline CDR1 is MNHEY and CDR2 is SMNVEV (reference sequence). CDR3 in amino acids: CASSQLNEQYF. Written as DNA, the CDR3 is TGTGCCAGCAGCCAGTTGAACGAGCAGTACTTC.